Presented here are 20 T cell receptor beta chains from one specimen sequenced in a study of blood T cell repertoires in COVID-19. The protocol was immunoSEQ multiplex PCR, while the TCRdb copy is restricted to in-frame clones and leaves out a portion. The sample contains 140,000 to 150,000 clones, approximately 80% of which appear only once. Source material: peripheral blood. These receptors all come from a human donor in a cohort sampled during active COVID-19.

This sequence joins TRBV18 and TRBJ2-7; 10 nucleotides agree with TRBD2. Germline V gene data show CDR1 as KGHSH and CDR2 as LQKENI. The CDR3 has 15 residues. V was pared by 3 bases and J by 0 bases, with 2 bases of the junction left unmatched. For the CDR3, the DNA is TGTGCCAGCTCACCGGGACTAGCGAGCTCCTACGAGCAGTACTTC. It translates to CASSPGLASSYEQYF.

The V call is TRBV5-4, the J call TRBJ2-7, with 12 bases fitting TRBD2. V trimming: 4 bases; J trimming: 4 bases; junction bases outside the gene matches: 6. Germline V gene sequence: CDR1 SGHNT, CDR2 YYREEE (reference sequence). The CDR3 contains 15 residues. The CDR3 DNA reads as TGTGCCAGCAGCCCGACTAGCGGGAGCCCGTACGAGCAGTACTTC. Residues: CASSPTSGSPYEQYF.

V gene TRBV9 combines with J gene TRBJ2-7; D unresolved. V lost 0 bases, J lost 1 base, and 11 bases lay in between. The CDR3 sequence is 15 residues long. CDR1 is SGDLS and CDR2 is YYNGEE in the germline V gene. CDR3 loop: CASSVEGQTSYEQYF. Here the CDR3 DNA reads TGTGCCAGCAGCGTAGAAGGTCAGACTTCCTACGAGCAGTACTTC.

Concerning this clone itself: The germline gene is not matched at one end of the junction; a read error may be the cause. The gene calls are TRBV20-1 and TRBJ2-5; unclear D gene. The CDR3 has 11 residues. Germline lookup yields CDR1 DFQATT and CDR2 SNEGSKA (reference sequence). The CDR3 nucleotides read TGCAGTGGTAGAGGTAGTATTGACCAGTACTTC. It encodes CSGRGSIDQYF.

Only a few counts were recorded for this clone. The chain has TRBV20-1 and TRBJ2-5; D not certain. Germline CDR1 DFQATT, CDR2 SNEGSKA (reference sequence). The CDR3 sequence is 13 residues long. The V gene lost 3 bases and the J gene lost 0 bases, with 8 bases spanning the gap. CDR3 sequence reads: CSASTGYQETQYF. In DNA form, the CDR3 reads TGCAGTGCTAGTACCGGGTACCAAGAGACCCAGTACTTC.

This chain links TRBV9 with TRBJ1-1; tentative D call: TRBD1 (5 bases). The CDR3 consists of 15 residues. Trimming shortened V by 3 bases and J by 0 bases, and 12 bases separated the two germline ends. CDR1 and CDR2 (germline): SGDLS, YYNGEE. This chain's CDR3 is CASSAAPGMNTEAFF. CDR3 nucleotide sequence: TGTGCCAGCAGCGCAGCCCCAGGGATGAACACTGAAGCTTTCTTT.

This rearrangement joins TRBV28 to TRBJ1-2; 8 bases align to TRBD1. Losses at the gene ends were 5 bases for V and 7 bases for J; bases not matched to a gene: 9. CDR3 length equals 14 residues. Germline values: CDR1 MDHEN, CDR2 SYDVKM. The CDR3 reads CASSPPDRASGYTF. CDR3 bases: TGTGCCAGCAGTCCCCCGGACAGGGCGTCTGGCTACACCTTC.

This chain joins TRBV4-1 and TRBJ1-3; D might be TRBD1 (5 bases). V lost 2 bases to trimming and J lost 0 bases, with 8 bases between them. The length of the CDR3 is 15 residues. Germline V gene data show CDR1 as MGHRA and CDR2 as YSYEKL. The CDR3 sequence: CASSQTGGSGNTIYF. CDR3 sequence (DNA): TGCGCCAGCAGCCAAACAGGCGGCTCTGGAAACACCATATATTTT.

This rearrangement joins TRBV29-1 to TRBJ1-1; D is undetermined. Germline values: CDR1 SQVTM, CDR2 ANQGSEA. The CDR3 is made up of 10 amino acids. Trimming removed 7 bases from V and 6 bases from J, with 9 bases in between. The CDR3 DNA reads TGCAGCGCTCAGTCGTCTGAAGCTTTCTTT. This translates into CSAQSSEAFF.

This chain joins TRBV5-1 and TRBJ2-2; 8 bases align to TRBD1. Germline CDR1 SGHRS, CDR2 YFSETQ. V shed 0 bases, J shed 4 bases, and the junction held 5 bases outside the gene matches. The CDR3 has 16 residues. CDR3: CASSLGTGRTTGELFF. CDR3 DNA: TGCGCCAGCAGCTTGGGGACAGGGAGGACCACCGGGGAGCTGTTTTTT.

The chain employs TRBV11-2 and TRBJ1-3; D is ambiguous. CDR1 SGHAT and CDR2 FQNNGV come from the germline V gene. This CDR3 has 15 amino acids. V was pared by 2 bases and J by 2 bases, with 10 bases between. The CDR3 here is CASSLSLLAGNTIYF. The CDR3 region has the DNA TGTGCCAGCAGCTTAAGCCTTCTAGCTGGAAACACCATATATTTT.

CDR3 region: CATRGLAISYEQYF. Written as DNA, the CDR3 is TGTGCCACCAGGGGACTAGCTATCTCCTACGAGCAGTACTTC. The chain has TRBV28 and TRBJ2-7, with 9 bases aligning to TRBD2. V gave up 10 bases and J gave up 0 bases; unmatched junction bases: 7. CDR3 length equals 14 residues. Germline V gene sequence: CDR1 MDHEN, CDR2 SYDVKM.

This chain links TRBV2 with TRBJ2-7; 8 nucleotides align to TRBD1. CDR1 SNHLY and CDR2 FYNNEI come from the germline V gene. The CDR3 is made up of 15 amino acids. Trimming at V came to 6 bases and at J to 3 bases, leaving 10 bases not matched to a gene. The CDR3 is CASSAGGALSYEQYF. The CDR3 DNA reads TGTGCCAGCAGCGCAGGGGGCGCATTGAGCTACGAGCAGTACTTC.

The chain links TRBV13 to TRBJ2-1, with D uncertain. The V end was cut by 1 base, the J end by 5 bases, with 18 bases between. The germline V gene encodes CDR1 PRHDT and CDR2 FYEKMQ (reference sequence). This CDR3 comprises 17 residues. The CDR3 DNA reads TGTGCCAGCAGCTTAGTACCCCGGCGACTCCATAACAATGAGCAGTTCTTC. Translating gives CASSLVPRRLHNNEQFF.

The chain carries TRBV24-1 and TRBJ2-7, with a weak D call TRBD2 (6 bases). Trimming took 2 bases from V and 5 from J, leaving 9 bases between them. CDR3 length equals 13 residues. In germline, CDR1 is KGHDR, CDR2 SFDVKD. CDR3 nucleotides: TGTGCCACCAGTGATTCGGGCGGGGACGAGCAGTACTTC. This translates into CATSDSGGDEQYF.

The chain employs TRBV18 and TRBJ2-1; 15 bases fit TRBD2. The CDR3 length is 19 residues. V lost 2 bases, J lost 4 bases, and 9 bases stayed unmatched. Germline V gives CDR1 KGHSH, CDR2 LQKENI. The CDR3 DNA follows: TGTGCCAGCTCACCAGGGGTTCGGACTAGCGGGAGGGAATACAATGAGCAGTTCTTC. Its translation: CASSPGVRTSGREYNEQFF.

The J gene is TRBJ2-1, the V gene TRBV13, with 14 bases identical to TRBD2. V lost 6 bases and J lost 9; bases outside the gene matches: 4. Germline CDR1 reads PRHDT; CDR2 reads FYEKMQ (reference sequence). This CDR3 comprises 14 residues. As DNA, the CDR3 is TGTGCCAGCAGTCTCGGACTAGCGGGGGGTGAGCAGTTCTTC. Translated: CASSLGLAGGEQFF.

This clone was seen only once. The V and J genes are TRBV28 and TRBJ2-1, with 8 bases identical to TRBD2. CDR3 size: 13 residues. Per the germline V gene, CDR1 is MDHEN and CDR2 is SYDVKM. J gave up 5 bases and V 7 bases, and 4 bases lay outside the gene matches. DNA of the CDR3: TGTGCCAGCATTAGCGGGGATAACAATGAGCAGTTCTTC. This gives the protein CASISGDNNEQFF.

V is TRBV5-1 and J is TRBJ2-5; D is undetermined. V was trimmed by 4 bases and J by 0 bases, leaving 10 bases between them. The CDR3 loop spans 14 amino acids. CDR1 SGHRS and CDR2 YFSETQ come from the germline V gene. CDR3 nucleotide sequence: TGCGCCAGCAGCCCCGGGTCCAACCAAGAGACCCAGTACTTC. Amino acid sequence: CASSPGSNQETQYF.

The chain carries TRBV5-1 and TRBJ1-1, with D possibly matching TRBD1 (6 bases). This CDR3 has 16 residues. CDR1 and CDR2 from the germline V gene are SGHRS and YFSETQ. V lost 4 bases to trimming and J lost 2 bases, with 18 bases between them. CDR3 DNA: TGCGCCAGCAGCCGTGGCGGGGGGCGCATCAACACTGAAGCTTTCTTT. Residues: CASSRGGGRINTEAFF.